The subject of this entry is one TCR beta chain. Methods used by the authors: Counts of nucleated cells, estimated from reference gene primer amplification, were obtained. TCRdb's table, derived via immunoSEQ multiplex PCR, lists solely in-frame clones and lacks some. V and J calls and clone size are as listed in that table; D and trimming were resolved from the DNA. The data contain 42,000 or so clones, roughly 84% of them singletons. V dropped 3 bases and J dropped 4; count of bases not matched to a gene: 11. Germline values: CDR1 LGHDT, CDR2 YNNKEL (reference sequence). The CDR3 spans 17 residues. These data originate in a study of blood T cell repertoires in COVID-19. Background on the study: The samples span acute and convalescent COVID-19 from the United States, Italy and Spain. T cells, B-cell-depleted T cells, or PBMCs supplied cDNA or gDNA.

This sequence originates from a human donor in a cohort sampled during active COVID-19. The sequencing input was peripheral blood. The V call is TRBV3-1 (or the pseudogene TRBV3-2), the J call TRBJ1-3; 8 bases match TRBD1. CDR3 in amino acids: CASSQVLAGGSGNTIYF. CDR3 bases: TGTGCCAGCAGCCAGGTACTCGCAGGGGGCTCCGGAAACACCATATATTTT.